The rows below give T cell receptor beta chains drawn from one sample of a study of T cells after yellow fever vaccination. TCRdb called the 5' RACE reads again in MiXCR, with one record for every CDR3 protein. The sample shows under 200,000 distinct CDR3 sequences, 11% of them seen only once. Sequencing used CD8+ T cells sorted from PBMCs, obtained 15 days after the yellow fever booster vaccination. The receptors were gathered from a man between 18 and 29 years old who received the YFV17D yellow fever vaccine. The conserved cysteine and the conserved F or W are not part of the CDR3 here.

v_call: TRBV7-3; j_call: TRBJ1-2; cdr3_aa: ASSLTFTGPLPDYGYT
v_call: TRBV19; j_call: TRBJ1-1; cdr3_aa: ASRAGRRTEAF
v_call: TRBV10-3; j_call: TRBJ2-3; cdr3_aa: AISDSGITDTQY
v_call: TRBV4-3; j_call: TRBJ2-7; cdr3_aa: ASSQDPIGWTYEQY
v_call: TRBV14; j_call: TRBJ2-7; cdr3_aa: ASSHTGWEY
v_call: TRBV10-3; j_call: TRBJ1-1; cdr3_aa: AISNLTGGFTEAF
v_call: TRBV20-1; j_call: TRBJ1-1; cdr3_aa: SAYGLNTEAF
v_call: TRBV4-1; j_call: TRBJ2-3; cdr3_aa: ASSQEERLGKYTQY
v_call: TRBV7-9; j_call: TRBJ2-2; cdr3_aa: ASPTRQGRKPGELF
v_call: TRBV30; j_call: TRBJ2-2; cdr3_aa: AASLGNTGELF
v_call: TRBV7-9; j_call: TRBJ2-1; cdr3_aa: ASSPEPGVEQF
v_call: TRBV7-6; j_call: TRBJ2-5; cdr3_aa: ASSFGGGQGETQY
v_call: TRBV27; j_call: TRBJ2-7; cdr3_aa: ASSLSIDYEQY
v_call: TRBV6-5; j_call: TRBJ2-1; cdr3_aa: ASSHPIDGGGEQF
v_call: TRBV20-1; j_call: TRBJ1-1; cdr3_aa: SAWGEQGNTEAF
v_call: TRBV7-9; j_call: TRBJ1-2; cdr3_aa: ASSLRDGDPYGYT
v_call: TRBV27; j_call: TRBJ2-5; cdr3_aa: ASSLGFGLAGGNPQETQY
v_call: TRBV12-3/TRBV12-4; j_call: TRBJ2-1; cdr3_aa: ASSSSLAGAEDEQF
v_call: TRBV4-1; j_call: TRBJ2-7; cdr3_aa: ASSQFGGTYEQY
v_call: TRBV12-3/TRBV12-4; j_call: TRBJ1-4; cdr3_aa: ASSLRAGEKLF
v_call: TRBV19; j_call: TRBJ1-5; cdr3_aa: ASRPRTGNNQPQH
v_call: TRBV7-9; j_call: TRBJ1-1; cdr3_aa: ASSYQGGRDTEAF
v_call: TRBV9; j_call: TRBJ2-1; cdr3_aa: ASSADRGFYEQF
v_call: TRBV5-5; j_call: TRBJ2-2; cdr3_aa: ASSRRDTSNTGELF
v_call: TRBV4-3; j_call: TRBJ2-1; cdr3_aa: ASSRLGLYNEQF
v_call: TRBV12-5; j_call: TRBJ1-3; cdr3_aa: ASGLSQSGNTIY
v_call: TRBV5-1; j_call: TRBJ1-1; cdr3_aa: ASSLDRMNTEAF
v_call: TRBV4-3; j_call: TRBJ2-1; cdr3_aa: ASSRRLASYNEQF
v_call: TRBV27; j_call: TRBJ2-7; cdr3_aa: ASSLGGLGEQY
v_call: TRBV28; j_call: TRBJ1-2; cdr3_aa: ASDGDGGYT
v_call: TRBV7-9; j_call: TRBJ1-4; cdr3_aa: ASSDTGESNEKLF
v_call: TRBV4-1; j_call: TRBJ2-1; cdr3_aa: ASSLSGNNEQF
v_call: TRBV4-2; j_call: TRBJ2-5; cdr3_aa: ASAPPGRGETQY
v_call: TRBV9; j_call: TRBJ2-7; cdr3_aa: ASSAGDISYEQY
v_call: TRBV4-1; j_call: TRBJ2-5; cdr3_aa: ASSQDFGRAQETQY
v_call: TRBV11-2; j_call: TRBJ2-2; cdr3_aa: ASSLVGRRTGELF
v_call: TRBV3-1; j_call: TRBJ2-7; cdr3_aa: ASSQGNRGSEQY
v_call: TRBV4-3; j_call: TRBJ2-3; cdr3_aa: ASSQDTAGVNTQY
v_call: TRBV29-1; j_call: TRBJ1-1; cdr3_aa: SERVGGTEAF
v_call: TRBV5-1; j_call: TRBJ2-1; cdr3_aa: ASKRPGLAGAEQF
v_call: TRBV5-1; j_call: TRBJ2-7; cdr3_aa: ASSPGATAYEQY
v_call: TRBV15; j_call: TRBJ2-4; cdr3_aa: ATSRRGEAKNIQY
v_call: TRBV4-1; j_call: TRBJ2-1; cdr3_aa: ASSPEGYNEQF
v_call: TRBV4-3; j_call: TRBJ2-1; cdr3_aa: ASSQGDLLVTEQF
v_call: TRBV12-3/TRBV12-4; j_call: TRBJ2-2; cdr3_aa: ASSLNPSTGELF
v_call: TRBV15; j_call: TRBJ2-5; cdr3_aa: ATSRGLSLETQY
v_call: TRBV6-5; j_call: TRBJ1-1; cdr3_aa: ASSYGVGTEAF
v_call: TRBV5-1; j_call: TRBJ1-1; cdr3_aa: ASSGGDRGSEAF
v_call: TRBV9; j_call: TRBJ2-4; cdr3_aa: ASSGGGLAKNIQY
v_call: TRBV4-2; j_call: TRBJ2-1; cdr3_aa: ASSQGVGTSRFYEQF
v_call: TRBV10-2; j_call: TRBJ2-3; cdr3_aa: ASSKLPTDTQY
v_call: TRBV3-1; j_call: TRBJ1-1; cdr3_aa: ASSQALGLGTEAF
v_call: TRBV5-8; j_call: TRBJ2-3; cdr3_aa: ASSLRWGADTDTQY
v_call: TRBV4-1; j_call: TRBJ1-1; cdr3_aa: ASSPQAYGGHTEAF
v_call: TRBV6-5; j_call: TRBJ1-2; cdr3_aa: ASSYRGQGASGYT
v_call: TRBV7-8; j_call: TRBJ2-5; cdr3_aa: ASSPRGESETQY
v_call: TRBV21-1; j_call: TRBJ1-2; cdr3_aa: ASPRSPGAAYGYT
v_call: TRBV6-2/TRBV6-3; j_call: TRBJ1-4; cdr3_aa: ASSYEASLDEKLF
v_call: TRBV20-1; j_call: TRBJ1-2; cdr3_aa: SARVEGRSGYT
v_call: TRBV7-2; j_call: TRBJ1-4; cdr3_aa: ASSLEVLGGTNEKLF